The present T cell receptor (beta chain) was sequenced within a study of control samples from healthy donors and cancer patients. The germline gives CDR1 LNHDA, CDR2 SQIVND (reference sequence). V was pared by 8 bases and J by 5 bases, with 10 bases between. The CDR3 runs 12 residues. Sequencing used immunoSEQ multiplex PCR; TCRdb keeps in-frame clones, though not all of them. The sample has roughly 63,000 clones; about 92% are singletons. In this sample, this clone turned up once. What was sequenced was PBMCs. This clonotype was sampled from a man between 35 and 55 years old with colorectal cancer. The V call is TRBV19, the J call TRBJ1-5, with D possibly being TRBD1 (6 bases). This CDR3 reads CASGQFDQPQHF. The CDR3 region has the DNA TGTGCCAGTGGACAGTTCGATCAGCCCCAGCATTTT.